A single sample is the source of the 17 T cell receptor beta chains below, sequenced in a study of cytomegalovirus exposure and HLA in healthy donors (TCRdb year 2017). Preparation of the library involved the immunoSEQ multiplex PCR assay. Drawn from immuneACCESS, this table holds only the in-frame rearrangements with V and J called that TCRdb kept. Clones are partly lost; checked studies trace under half to an unresolved V gene and leave the rest unexplained. Within this sample are about 100,000 clones, with approximately 96% of them counted one time only. Of the sample, roughly 0.67% falls within the top ten clones. Sequencing was performed on PBMCs. All receptors derive from a woman between 18 and 29 years old in good health and CMV-seronegative.

The V gene is TRBV5-1, the J gene TRBJ2-7; TRBD1 might be the D (5 bases). Deletions cut 0 bases from V and 1 base from J, with 5 bases between. From germline, CDR1 is SGHRS and CDR2 YFSETQ. This CDR3 has 13 amino acids. CDR3 in amino acids: CASSLGQSYEQYF. CDR3 in DNA: TGCGCCAGCAGCTTGGGACAGTCCTACGAGCAGTACTTC.

This chain links TRBV28 with TRBJ2-1; no clear D. This CDR3 is 12 amino acids long. Germline-derived CDR1 and CDR2 are MDHEN and SYDVKM. V was cut by 3 bases and J by 4 bases, with 4 bases left in between. The CDR3 DNA reads as TGTGCCAGCAGTTTTCGGTACAATGAGCAGTTCTTC. Translation gives CASSFRYNEQFF.

This clone has only a few counts. The chain combines TRBV30 with TRBJ2-5, with 7 nucleotides matching TRBD2. CDR3 length: 13 amino acids. Germline V gives CDR1 GTSNPN, CDR2 SVGIG (reference sequence). The ends lost 8 bases at V and 6 bases at J; junction bases unmatched: 12. Here the CDR3 DNA reads TGTGCCCGGACTTCGGGGGGAAGGCAGACCCAGTACTTC. As protein: CARTSGGRQTQYF.

CDR3 protein: CASSFNKQETQYF. The CDR3 bases are TGCGCCAGCAGCTTTAATAAACAAGAGACCCAGTACTTC. The chain employs TRBV5-1 and TRBJ2-5; D is uncertain. The CDR3 runs to 13 residues. CDR1 SGHRS and CDR2 YFSETQ come from the germline V gene. Trimming took 2 bases from V and 2 from J, leaving 7 bases between them.

The chain joins TRBV28 to TRBJ2-7, with 7 nucleotides matching TRBD1. CDR1 is MDHEN, CDR2 SYDVKM, per germline. The CDR3 runs to 17 residues. CDR3: CATHRPYGDRGRDEQYF. The CDR3 DNA sequence: TGTGCTACACACCGGCCCTACGGGGACAGAGGAAGGGACGAGCAGTACTTC.

The rearrangement links TRBV6-5 to TRBJ2-1; TRBD1 agrees at 8 bases. CDR1 is MNHEY, CDR2 SVGAGI, per germline. After removal of 0 bases from V and 13 bases from J, the junction contained 8 bases not matched to a gene. The CDR3 is 14 amino acids. CDR3 bases: TGTGCCAGCAGTTACTCGGACAGGGCCTCTGCTCAGTTCTTC. Amino acids: CASSYSDRASAQFF.

This chain uses TRBV5-1 with TRBJ1-1; D is possibly TRBD1 (6 bases). V lost 0 bases to trimming and J lost 3 bases, with 9 bases between them. Germline V gives CDR1 SGHRS, CDR2 YFSETQ. This CDR3 is 14 amino acids long. The CDR3 DNA sequence: TGCGCCAGCAGCTTGGACAGGGAGCACACTGAAGCTTTCTTT. Translating gives CASSLDREHTEAFF.

This clone has just a few counts. The rearrangement links TRBV4-1 to TRBJ2-7, with D tentatively TRBD1 (6 bases). The CDR3 has 15 residues. V shed 3 bases and J shed 0 bases, with 12 bases lying between them. From germline, CDR1 is MGHRA and CDR2 YSYEKL. The CDR3 bases are TGCGCCAGCAGCCACACTACAGGGATCTCCTACGAGCAGTACTTC. Its translation is CASSHTTGISYEQYF.

The V gene is TRBV5-1, the J gene TRBJ2-2; 8 bases line up with TRBD1. This CDR3 region has 19 residues. The V and J ends lost 0 bases and 1 base, in that order; junction bases with no gene match: 11. In germline, CDR1 is SGHRS, CDR2 YFSETQ. As DNA, the CDR3 is TGCGCCAGCAGCTTGGGAAGGACAGGGCCGACAATGAACACCGGGGAGCTGTTTTTT. Translation: CASSLGRTGPTMNTGELFF.

The chain links TRBV5-1 to TRBJ2-5; 9 bases line up with TRBD2. This CDR3 is 15 amino acids long. Per germline, CDR1 SGHRS and CDR2 YFSETQ. V was clipped by 2 bases and J by 1 base; unmatched bases: 3. The CDR3 nucleotides read TGCGCCAGCAGCTTTATGGGACTAGCCCAAGAGACCCAGTACTTC. Amino acids: CASSFMGLAQETQYF.

CDR3 DNA: TGTGCCAGCAGCGTTCGGGGTGTAGAGACCCAGTACTTC. Amino acids: CASSVRGVETQYF. The genes are TRBV13 and TRBJ2-5, with D possibly being TRBD2 (5 bases). This CDR3 comprises 13 residues. With 5 bases removed from V and 4 bases from J, the gap between germline ends came to 11 bases. The V gene's germline CDR1 is PRHDT and CDR2 FYEKMQ (reference sequence).

The gene calls are TRBV4-1 and TRBJ1-3; unclear D gene. Between the trimmed V and J ends, which lost 1 base and 0 bases, there was a span of 4 bases. Looked up from germline, CDR1 is MGHRA and CDR2 is YSYEKL. This CDR3 has 14 residues. The CDR3 loop reads CASSQGSSGNTIYF. CDR3 sequence (DNA): TGCGCCAGCAGCCAAGGCAGCTCTGGAAACACCATATATTTT.

This chain uses TRBV19 with TRBJ2-3; weak D call: TRBD2 (5 bases). Looked up from germline, CDR1 is LNHDA and CDR2 is SQIVND (reference sequence). With 3 bases removed from V and 0 bases from J, the gap between germline ends came to 13 bases. This CDR3 spans 16 amino acids. The CDR3 sequence is CASSILSGSSTDTQYF. As DNA, the CDR3 is TGTGCCAGTAGTATCTTAAGCGGATCTAGCACAGATACGCAGTATTTT.

The genes are TRBV7-6 and TRBJ2-7; perhaps TRBD1 as D (6 bases). The germline gives CDR1 SGHVS, CDR2 FNYEAQ. The V end lost 1 base, the J end lost 12 bases, and 22 bases lay between the germline ends. This CDR3 comprises 15 residues. CDR3 nucleotide sequence: TGTGCCAGCAGCTTAGACCGGGACACTCCCCGATTGCGGTACTTC. It translates to CASSLDRDTPRLRYF.

V usage is TRBV9 and J usage is TRBJ1-5; 10 positions match TRBD1. Looked up from germline, CDR1 is SGDLS and CDR2 is YYNGEE. V was clipped by 3 bases and J by 0 bases; unmatched bases: 6. There are 17 residues in the CDR3. The CDR3 sequence: CASSAGTGAYSNQPQHF. In nucleotides, the CDR3 is TGTGCCAGCAGCGCCGGGACAGGGGCCTATAGCAATCAGCCCCAGCATTTT.

The rearrangement links TRBV2 to TRBJ2-1, with D possibly TRBD2 on 5 matching bases. The CDR3 runs to 14 residues. Between the trimmed V and J ends, which lost 8 bases and 1 base, there was a span of 12 bases. From germline, CDR1 is SNHLY and CDR2 FYNNEI. CDR3 in amino acids: CASGGHGSYNEQFF. CDR3 in DNA: TGTGCCAGCGGAGGTCATGGGTCCTACAATGAGCAGTTCTTC.

V and J are TRBV5-1 and TRBJ2-5, with 9 bases matching TRBD2. CDR1 is SGHRS and CDR2 is YFSETQ in the germline V gene. The CDR3 sequence is 16 residues long. J gave up 2 bases and V 0 bases, and 5 bases lay outside the gene matches. CDR3 nucleotide sequence: TGCGCCAGCAGCTTGGTGGTTAGCGGGGGACAAGAGACCCAGTACTTC. It translates to CASSLVVSGGQETQYF.